The present TCR beta chain was sequenced within a study of T cells in localized non-small cell lung cancer. The study's findings and limits: The appearance of a median approximately 60 of the top 100 tumor clones was seen in adjacent lung. There was higher T cell clonality in uninvolved adjacent lung than in tumor, and it was highest there.

This clone is medium-sized (0.01 to 0.1%) by share. Antigen unknown. The V segment lost 1 base and the J segment 4 bases; nucleotides outside the gene matches: 3. The CDR3 contains 15 residues. Germline CDR1 and CDR2: MNHNS and SASEGT. Sequencing was performed with immunoSEQ multiplex PCR; in TCRdb, only in-frame clones are kept and a portion is missing. In the table there are 4,000 to 4,500 clones, 35% to 45% of which are singletons. The TCR originated in a woman between 40 and 69 years old with stage I lung adenocarcinoma. The starting material was lung tumor tissue, obtained before any cancer treatment. The chain is built from TRBV6-1 and TRBJ2-5, with 10 bases matching TRBD1. The CDR3 coding sequence is TGTGCCAGCAGTGAAGAGACAGGGGGCGCAGAGACCCAGTACTTC. It encodes CASSEETGGAETQYF.